One and the same sample provided the 16 T cell receptor beta chains below, sequenced in a study of cytomegalovirus exposure and HLA in healthy donors. Use of 60 Vbeta and 13 Jbeta primers characterized the PCR. Profiling relied on immunoSEQ multiplex PCR, and the TCRdb table lists in-frame clones only, not all of them. The sample contains over 150,000 clones, roughly 80% of which appear only once. The sequenced sample was PBMCs. The receptors here all came from a male donor in good health and CMV-seronegative.

The CDR3: CASSQDQAGGRDTQYF. The CDR3 bases are TGCGCCAGCAGCCAAGATCAAGCGGGGGGGCGGGATACGCAGTATTTT. This rearrangement joins TRBV4-3 to TRBJ2-3, with 10 nucleotides matching TRBD2. V lost 0 bases, J lost 6 bases, and 6 bases stayed unmatched. The germline CDR1 and CDR2 sequences are LGHNA and YSLEER. The CDR3 totals 16 residues.

V and J are TRBV2 and TRBJ1-6; 8 nucleotides line up with TRBD1. Germline V gives CDR1 SNHLY, CDR2 FYNNEI. Unmatched junction bases numbered 10, after V lost 6 bases and J lost 6 bases. The CDR3 runs 16 residues. The CDR3, as DNA: TGTGCCAGCAGCCCTTCAGGGGGCTCCCGTAATTCACCCCTCCACTTT. Translation gives CASSPSGGSRNSPLHF.

V usage is TRBV9 and J usage is TRBJ2-2; TRBD1 agrees at 7 bases. The germline V gene encodes CDR1 SGDLS and CDR2 YYNGEE. This CDR3 has 15 amino acids. The J segment lost 4 bases and the V segment lost 4 bases, leaving 7 bases of the junction unmatched. The CDR3 nucleotides are TGTGCCAGCAGCACCCGGGACAGACGCACCGGGGAGCTGTTTTTT. Protein sequence: CASSTRDRRTGELFF.

The chain joins TRBV5-1 to TRBJ1-2, with D possibly being TRBD1 (6 bases). Between the trimmed V and J ends, which lost 2 bases and 3 bases, there was a span of 14 bases. CDR3 size: 15 residues. In germline, CDR1 is SGHRS, CDR2 YFSETQ. In DNA, the CDR3 is TGCGCCAGCAGCTTAGGACAGTACTCTGACTATGGCTACACCTTC. It is translated as CASSLGQYSDYGYTF.

This sequence joins TRBV5-1 and TRBJ1-1; 9 bases are a match to TRBD1. This CDR3 has 13 amino acids. The germline V gene has CDR1 SGHRS and CDR2 YFSETQ. V dropped 4 bases and J dropped 5; count of bases not matched to a gene: 3. The CDR3 DNA follows: TGCGCCAGCAGCACAGACAGGGGGACTGAAGCTTTCTTT. The encoded protein is CASSTDRGTEAFF.

V is TRBV11-2 and J is TRBJ2-2; no firm D call. In germline, CDR1 is SGHAT, CDR2 FQNNGV. V lost 2 bases, J lost 0 bases, and 10 bases lay in between. The CDR3 consists of 16 residues. The CDR3 bases are TGTGCCAGCAGCTTATTCGTCCAGTCGAACACCGGGGAGCTGTTTTTT. Protein sequence: CASSLFVQSNTGELFF. Full variable domain (missing parts from reference TRBV11-2 and TRBJ2-2): EAGVAQSPRYKIIEKRQSVAFWCNPISGHATLYWYQQILGQGPKLLIQFQNNGVVDDSQLPKDRFSAERLKGVDSTLKIQPAKLEDSAVYLCASSLFVQSNTGELFFGEGSRLTVL.

The chain carries TRBV5-1 and TRBJ1-2; D call uncertain. This CDR3 has 15 amino acids. The germline V gene has CDR1 SGHRS and CDR2 YFSETQ. The V end was cut by 4 bases, the J end by 6 bases, with 19 bases between. The CDR3 nucleotides are TGCGCCAGCAGCCGAGTGGACCCGGGAGTACATGGCTACACCTTC. Residues: CASSRVDPGVHGYTF.

V is TRBV5-6 and J is TRBJ1-2; D uncertain. Per the germline V gene, CDR1 is SGHDT and CDR2 is YYEEEE. The CDR3 is 13 amino acids. Trimming took 4 bases from V and 0 from J, leaving 7 bases between them. Written as DNA, the CDR3 is TGTGCCAGCAGCCATAGAGCTAACTATGGCTACACCTTC. The encoded protein is CASSHRANYGYTF.

The V call is TRBV7-8, the J call TRBJ1-3; D gene uncertain. V lost 2 bases to trimming and J lost 0 bases, with 11 bases between them. This CDR3 contains 16 residues. Looked up from germline, CDR1 is SGHVS and CDR2 is FQNEAQ. CDR3 sequence (DNA): TGTGCCAGCAGCTTATCAGGAATCGTCTCTGGAAACACCATATATTTT. Its translation is CASSLSGIVSGNTIYF.

The chain carries TRBV2 and TRBJ2-7; a weak D match, TRBD1 (6 bases). The germline gives CDR1 SNHLY, CDR2 FYNNEI. The CDR3 length is 13 residues. Trimming took off 8 bases at V and 0 bases at J, with 11 bases between the two ends. CDR3 nucleotides: TGTGCCAGCGACAGGATCCGCTCCTACGAGCAGTACTTC. It encodes CASDRIRSYEQYF.

The chain carries TRBV27 and TRBJ1-1; D is undetermined. Germline loops: CDR1 MNHEY, CDR2 SMNVEV (reference sequence). The CDR3 is made up of 13 amino acids. Trimming removed 2 bases from V and 1 base from J, with 5 bases in between. CDR3 residues: CASSLTENTEAFF. The CDR3 DNA follows: TGTGCCAGCAGTTTAACAGAGAACACTGAAGCTTTCTTT.

This clone was recorded once. V is TRBV5-8 and J is TRBJ1-2, with D possibly TRBD1 on 6 matching bases. This CDR3 has 15 amino acids. Germline V lookup: CDR1 SGHTS, CDR2 YDEGEE. The ends were cut back, 1 base at V and 5 bases at J, with 15 bases in the middle. CDR3 sequence reads: CASSLRFGGSYGYTF. The CDR3, as DNA: TGTGCCAGCAGCTTGCGGTTTGGGGGCTCGTATGGCTACACCTTC.

The chain is built from TRBV6-6 and TRBJ2-7, with 7 positions matching TRBD1. Germline V lookup: CDR1 MNHNY, CDR2 SVGAGI (reference sequence). J gave up 3 bases and V 6 bases, and 11 bases lay outside the gene matches. The CDR3 is 15 residues long. CDR3: CASRLTQTGYYEQYF. CDR3 DNA sequence: TGTGCCAGCAGACTCACCCAGACAGGGTACTACGAGCAGTACTTC.

This clone has only one observation. The chain joins TRBV5-5 to TRBJ1-5; weak D call: TRBD1 (5 bases). V lost 2 bases and J 0 bases, leaving 9 bases between the germline ends. Germline V CDR1 and CDR2: SGHKS, YYEKEE (reference sequence). The CDR3 has 15 residues. CDR3 DNA sequence: TGTGCCAGCAGCTTTTTGGACACTAGCAATCAGCCCCAGCATTTT. It codes for CASSFLDTSNQPQHF. Variable domain in full (rest from reference TRBV5-5 and TRBJ1-5): DAGVTQSPTHLIKTRGQQVTLRCSPISGHKSVSWYQQVLGQGPQFIFQYYEKEERGRGNFPDRFSARQFPNYSSELNVNALLLGDSALYLCASSFLDTSNQPQHFGDGTRLSIL.

The V gene is TRBV10-3, the J gene TRBJ1-2; D may be TRBD1 (5 bases). Germline assignment: CDR1 ENHRY and CDR2 SYGVKD. This CDR3 comprises 16 residues. V was clipped by 0 bases and J by 8 bases, with 19 bases between them. CDR3 sequence: CAISESALMGGTGYTF. Written as DNA, the CDR3 is TGTGCCATCAGTGAGTCGGCTCTCATGGGGGGTACGGGCTACACCTTC.

About this clone itself: At the DNA level, this CDR3 is encoded by other sequences in the same sample as well. The rearrangement links TRBV5-1 to TRBJ1-1; D ambiguous. The CDR3 contains 14 residues. Trimming pared 0 bases from V and 2 bases from J, leaving 8 bases between. CDR1 and CDR2 from the germline V gene are SGHRS and YFSETQ. The CDR3 reads CASSLGAANTEAFF. The CDR3 nucleotides read TGCGCCAGCAGCTTGGGGGCAGCCAACACTGAAGCTTTCTTT.